This T cell receptor (beta chain) was observed in a study of response to subunit inactivated influenza vaccine. TCRdb re-called the RT-PCR reads with MiXCR, one entry per CDR3 protein. The sample lists hundreds of thousands of distinct CDR3 sequences; about 7.6% were seen once. This CDR3 contains 15 residues. The V gene's germline CDR1 is MNHEY and CDR2 SVGAGI. Trimming pared 1 base from V and 7 bases from J, leaving 14 bases between. Study findings and constraints: Authors proposed each seasonal influenza vaccination draws in few new T cells.

This clonotype was recorded a few times. Its antigen remains unidentified. The chain employs TRBV6-5 and TRBJ2-1; either TRBD1 or TRBD2 may fit D (5 bases each). This sequence originates from a man between 50 and 69 years old who received an inactivated influenza vaccine. Sequences were derived from PBMCs from blood, sampled 23 months after vaccination. CDR3 in DNA: TGTGCCAGCAGTTACTTGGCAGGGAGAATGAATGAGCAGTTCTTC. Encoded protein: CASSYLAGRMNEQFF.